The following is a TCR beta chain sequence with its context. Its specificity is not known. The data are from a study of T cell responses to AZD1222 COVID-19 vaccine. Method: immunoSEQ multiplex PCR; TCRdb's copy keeps in-frame clones and lacks some. The repertoire holds approximately 100,000 clones, just under 95% seen once, with 2% to 2.5% in the top ten. Points from the study as a whole: Repertoires were obtained only post-peak T cell response. Donors skewed white British and female; clonal diversity was possibly underestimated. Targeting of unmutated variant regions was reportedly seen in nearly half of spike-specific TCRs. CD4 TCRs covered the whole spike, strongest at regions 160-218 and 743-854.

This CDR3 region has 15 residues. Looked up from germline, CDR1 is MDHEN and CDR2 is SYDVKM. V lost 4 bases and J lost 2, with 14 bases in between. The chain has TRBV28 and TRBJ1-2; TRBD1 might be the D (5 bases). The sequencing here drew on peripheral blood, taken on day 0 of AZD1222 vaccination. This clonotype originated in an adult in good health. The CDR3 DNA reads TGTGCCAGCAGTTCCCCCCCAGCAGGGAACTATGGCTACACCTTC. As protein: CASSSPPAGNYGYTF.